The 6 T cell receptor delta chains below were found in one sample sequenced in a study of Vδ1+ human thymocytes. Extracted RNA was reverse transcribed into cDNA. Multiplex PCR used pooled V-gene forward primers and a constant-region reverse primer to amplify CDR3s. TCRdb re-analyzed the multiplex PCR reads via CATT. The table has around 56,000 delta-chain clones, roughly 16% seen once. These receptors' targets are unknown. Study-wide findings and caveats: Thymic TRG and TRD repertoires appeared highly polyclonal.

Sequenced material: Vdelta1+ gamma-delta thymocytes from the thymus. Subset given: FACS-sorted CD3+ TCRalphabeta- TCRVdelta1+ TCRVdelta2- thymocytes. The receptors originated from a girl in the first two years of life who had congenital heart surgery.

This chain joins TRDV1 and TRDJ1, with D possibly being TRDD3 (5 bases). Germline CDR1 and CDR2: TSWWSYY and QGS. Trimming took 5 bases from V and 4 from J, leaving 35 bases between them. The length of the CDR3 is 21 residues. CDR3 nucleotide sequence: TGTGCTCTTGGGCGGTACGTCGGGGAAAAGTACGGTGGGCGTTGGTTCGATAAACTCATCTTT. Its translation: CALGRYVGEKYGGRWFDKLIF.

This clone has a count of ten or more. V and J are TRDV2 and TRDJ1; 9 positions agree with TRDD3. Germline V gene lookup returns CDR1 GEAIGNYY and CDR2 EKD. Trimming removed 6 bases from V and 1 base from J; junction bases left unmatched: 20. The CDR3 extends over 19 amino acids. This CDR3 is CACRKFYWGTPLGTDKLIF. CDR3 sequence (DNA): TGTGCCTGTCGAAAATTTTACTGGGGGACACCCCTCGGCACCGATAAACTCATCTTT.

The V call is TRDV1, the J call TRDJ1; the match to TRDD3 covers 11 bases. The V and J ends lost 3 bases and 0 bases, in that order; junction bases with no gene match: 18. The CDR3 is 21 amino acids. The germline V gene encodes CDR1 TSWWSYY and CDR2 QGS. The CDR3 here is CALGEHSSSLGDTGDTDKLIF. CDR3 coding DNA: TGTGCTCTTGGGGAGCATTCTTCCTCCCTGGGGGATACTGGGGACACCGATAAACTCATCTTT.

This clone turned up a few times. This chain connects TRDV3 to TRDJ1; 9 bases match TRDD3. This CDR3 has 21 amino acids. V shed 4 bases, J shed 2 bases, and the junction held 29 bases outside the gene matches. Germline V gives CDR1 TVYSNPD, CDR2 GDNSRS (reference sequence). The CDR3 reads CASILPSFGDTGIYLTDKLIF. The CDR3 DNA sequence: TGTGCCTCCATCCTCCCTTCCTTCGGGGATACGGGGATTTATTTGACCGATAAACTCATCTTT.

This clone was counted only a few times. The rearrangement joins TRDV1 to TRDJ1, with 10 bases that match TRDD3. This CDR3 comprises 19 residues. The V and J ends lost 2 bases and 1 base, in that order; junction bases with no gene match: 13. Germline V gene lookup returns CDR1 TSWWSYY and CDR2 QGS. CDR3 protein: CALGETVFLGDSGTDKLIF. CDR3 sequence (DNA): TGTGCTCTTGGGGAAACAGTCTTTCTGGGGGATAGTGGCACCGATAAACTCATCTTT.

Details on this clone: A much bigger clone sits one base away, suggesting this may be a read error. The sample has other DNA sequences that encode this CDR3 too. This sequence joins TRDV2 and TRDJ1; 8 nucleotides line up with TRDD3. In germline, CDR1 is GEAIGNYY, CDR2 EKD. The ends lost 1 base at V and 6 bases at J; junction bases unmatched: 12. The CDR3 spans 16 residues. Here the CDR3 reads CACDTLRRDTTNKLIF. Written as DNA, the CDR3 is TGTGCCTGTGACACGCTACGTAGGGATACGACCAATAAACTCATCTTT.